Listed below are T cell receptor beta chains from one sample, sequenced in a study of T cell clones after liver transplantation. Here immunoSEQ multiplex PCR was the method, and the copy in TCRdb shows in-frame clones only, minus some. The table shows tens of thousands of clones, with approximately 82% occurring only once. The sample here was CD4+ T cells from blood, taken at the 22-month timepoint. These receptors all come from a human patient who received a liver transplant. The T cells may partly be graft donor cells. CDR3s include the opening cysteine and the closing phenylalanine or tryptophan. A D gene is named only where the DNA matches it firmly. Size tells how often a clone was seen (once, few, many) or the class of an expanded clone, and some rows leave it out.

.	TRBV18	.	TRBJ2-7	TGTGCCAGCTCACCCGCAGGGATCTACGAGCAGTACTTC	CASSPAGIYEQYF
.	TRBV19	.	TRBJ1-1	TGTGCCATAGGGAACACTGAAGCTTTCTTT	CAIGNTEAFF
.	TRBV7-2	TRBD2	TRBJ2-1	TGTGCCAGCAGCTCTCAGGTAGCGGGGGGCTCCTACAATGAGCAGTTCTTC	CASSSQVAGGSYNEQFF
.	TRBV2	.	TRBJ2-2	TGTGCCAGCAGGGGGTTTAACACCGGGGAGCTGTTTTTT	CASRGFNTGELFF
.	TRBV4-3	TRBD2	TRBJ2-3	TGCGCCAGCAGCCAAGATCTCGGGGCTAGCGGGGGACGAGATACGCAGTATTTT	CASSQDLGASGGRDTQYF
.	TRBV5-1	.	TRBJ2-5	TGCGCCAGCAGCCGGCAGGGAGAAGAGACCCAGTACTTC	CASSRQGEETQYF
many	TRBV6-5	TRBD2	TRBJ2-7	TGTGCCAGCAGTAACCCCTCTACTAGCGGCTACGAGCAGTACTTC	CASSNPSTSGYEQYF
.	TRBV10-3	.	TRBJ2-3	TGTGCCATCTGGGAGGGGAACGGGGGCCCCACAGATACGCAGTATTTT	CAIWEGNGGPTDTQYF
.	TRBV18	.	TRBJ2-3	TGTGCCAGCTCAGAGTCCGGGACCCATGCAGATACGCAGTATTTT	CASSESGTHADTQYF
.	TRBV6-1	.	TRBJ2-6	TGTGCCAGCAGCTATGCACAAAGTCGGGCCAACGTCCTGACTTTC	CASSYAQSRANVLTF
.	TRBV27	TRBD2	TRBJ2-6	TGTGCCAGCAGCGCCCGCCGACAGGGACTAGCCTCCTCTGGGGCCAACGTCCTGACTTTC	CASSARRQGLASSGANVLTF
.	TRBV5-1	.	TRBJ2-1	TGCGCCAGCAGTCGGTCCCCTTCCAATGAGCAGTTCTTC	CASSRSPSNEQFF
.	TRBV28	.	TRBJ2-3	TGTGCCAGCAGTGAGTTAAAAACAGCAGCGGGAGATACGCAGTATTTT	CASSELKTAAGDTQYF
.	TRBV19	.	TRBJ1-5	TGTGCCAGTAGTATTTCAGCAGTCCAGCCCCAGCATTTT	CASSISAVQPQHF
.	TRBV19	.	TRBJ1-5	TGTGCCAGTAGTATGGTAGGGATAGGGAATCAGCCCCAGCATTTT	CASSMVGIGNQPQHF
.	TRBV5-3	.	TRBJ2-3	TGTGCCAGAAGCTACCGAGAGAGGCCCGTCACAGATACGCAGTATTTT	CARSYRERPVTDTQYF
.	TRBV5-1	.	TRBJ2-3	TGCGCCAGCAGCCCTCGGCACCCGGCAGATACGCAGTATTTT	CASSPRHPADTQYF
.	TRBV7-2	TRBD1	TRBJ2-4	TGTGCCAGCAGCCCCAGGGGGCCTGGAATAAACATTCAGTACTTC	CASSPRGPGINIQYF
.	TRBV29-1	.	TRBJ1-1	TGCAGCGTTGAAGATCTTCTGGGGAACACTGAAGCTTTCTTT	CSVEDLLGNTEAFF
.	TRBV27	.	TRBJ1-1	TGTGCCAGCAGCGAAGGGAAGCAGAACACTGAAGCTTTCTTT	CASSEGKQNTEAFF
.	TRBV6-1	.	TRBJ2-2	TGTGCCAGCAGTGACATGGGGGTGGAGGGCACCGGGGAGCTGTTTTTT	CASSDMGVEGTGELFF
.	TRBV7-9	.	TRBJ1-4	TGTGCCACCGGTCCACGGATCGGGGAAAAACTGTTTTTT	CATGPRIGEKLFF
.	TRBV29-1	TRBD2	TRBJ2-1	TGCAGCGTTTCAGGACTAGCGGGGGACAATGAGCAGTTCTTC	CSVSGLAGDNEQFF
once	TRBV27	.	TRBJ1-3	TGTGCCAGCAGTCTTCTCCCGGGGACCTCTGGAAACACCATATATTTT	CASSLLPGTSGNTIYF
.	TRBV23-1	TRBD1	TRBJ2-7	TGCGCCAGCAGTCAAACGGGACAGAATACCTACGAGCAGTACTTC	CASSQTGQNTYEQYF
.	TRBV5-6	.	TRBJ2-5	TGTGCCAGCAGCTTGCGGCGCCCAAAAGAGACCCAGTACTTC	CASSLRRPKETQYF
.	TRBV11-3	.	TRBJ1-3	TGTGCCAGCAGCGAGAACAGTAAGGGAAACACCATATATTTT	CASSENSKGNTIYF
.	TRBV20-1	.	TRBJ1-5	TGCAGTGCTAGAGGCAATCAGCCCCAGCATTTT	CSARGNQPQHF
.	TRBV5-4	.	TRBJ2-5	TGTGCCAGCAGCTTGGATAGGATCCAAGAGACCCAGTACTTC	CASSLDRIQETQYF
.	TRBV7-2	.	TRBJ2-1	TGTGCCAGCAGCTCACTACCCCCCGGTGAAGGTATCGGTGAGCAGTTCTTC	CASSSLPPGEGIGEQFF
.	TRBV7-2	.	TRBJ2-1	TGTGCCAGCATCGGGCTCCCGAGCTCCTACAATGAGCAGTTCTTC	CASIGLPSSYNEQFF
.	TRBV15	.	TRBJ1-4	TGTGCCACCAGCAGGGCCAAAAACCCGAATGAAAAACTGTTTTTT	CATSRAKNPNEKLFF
.	TRBV29-1	.	TRBJ2-5	TGCAGCGTTTCCGACTGGGGAGAGACCCAGTACTTC	CSVSDWGETQYF
.	TRBV5-1	.	TRBJ1-2	TGCGCCAGCAGCCCCGCGGGGCGGGACTATGGCTACACCTTC	CASSPAGRDYGYTF
.	TRBV30	.	TRBJ2-2	TGTGCCCGCTCAGGGGCTTCGAACACCGGGGAGCTGTTTTTT	CARSGASNTGELFF
.	TRBV4-1	.	TRBJ1-3	TGCGCCAGCAGCCAAGGCTCCGGAGGAAACACCATATATTTT	CASSQGSGGNTIYF
.	TRBV9	.	TRBJ2-3	TGTGCCAGCAGCGCCCCTCAAAGCACAGATACGCAGTATTTT	CASSAPQSTDTQYF